This is a list of T cell receptor beta chains from one sample in a study of T-cell reconstitution after alpha-beta-depleted transplantation in children. In TCRdb, the PCR reads were re-called with MiXCR into one record per CDR3 protein. The sample includes 170,000 or so distinct CDR3 sequences, about 6.3% of them seen just once. Sequenced material: PBMCs from the stem cell graft donor, taken from the stem cell graft. These receptors all come from a human donor who donated a stem cell graft to a child with Wiskott-Aldrich syndrome. Each CDR3 is given with its conserved first and last residue. D genes are given only for firm matches. The size entry is marked missing in some rows and otherwise reads once, few, many or a size class.

clone_size	v_call	cdr3_length	d_call	j_call	cdr3_nt	cdr3_aa
many	TRBV3-1	14	NA	TRBJ1-1	TGTGCCAGCAGCCAAGCAGGGATGAACACTGAAGCTTTCTTT	CASSQAGMNTEAFF
many	TRBV24-1	12	NA	TRBJ2-1	TGTGCCACCAGTGATTTTGGGAGTGAGCAGTTCTTC	CATSDFGSEQFF
many	TRBV10-3	13	TRBD1	TRBJ1-1	TGTGCCATCAGTGAGCCTGGACAGGGCGAAGCTTTCTTT	CAISEPGQGEAFF
many	TRBV20-1	14	NA	TRBJ1-5	TGCAGTGCTAGCCCCCCTACAGGGAATCAGCCCCAGCATTTT	CSASPPTGNQPQHF
many	TRBV12-3/TRBV12-4	16	TRBD2	TRBJ2-3	TGTGCCAGCAGTTCCACTTCTAGCGGGCGGACAGATACGCAGTATTTT	CASSSTSSGRTDTQYF
many	TRBV7-9	16	TRBD2	TRBJ2-1	TGTGCCAGCAGCCGAGTACTAGCGGGGGGGCCCAATGAGCAGTTCTTC	CASSRVLAGGPNEQFF
many	TRBV5-1	13	TRBD1	TRBJ2-1	TGCGCCAGTGAGACAGGGGAGGACAATGAGCAGTTCTTC	CASETGEDNEQFF
many	TRBV29-1	15	NA	TRBJ2-1	TGCAGCGTTCCCCGGGGCGGCGGGTTTTACAATGAGCAGTTCTTC	CSVPRGGGFYNEQFF
many	TRBV20-1	15	NA	TRBJ2-6	TGCAGTGCTAGAGTAGGGGGCTCTGGGGCCAACGTCCTGACTTTC	CSARVGGSGANVLTF
NA	TRBV7-2	12	NA	TRBJ2-7	TGTGCCAGCAGCTTAGACACCATCCCGCCGGCGTTC	CASSLDTIPPAF
NA	TRBV20-1	13	NA	TRBJ1-1	TGCAGTGCTAGACAGGGGTCTGGAGTCGCGGCTTTCTTT	CSARQGSGVAAFF
NA	TRBV5-1	12	NA	TRBJ2-7	TGCGCCAGCAGCCCTTCCCGGAACGAGCAGTACTTC	CASSPSRNEQYF
many	TRBV6-1	14	TRBD2	TRBJ2-3	TGTGCCAGCAGTATGGGCGGGGGAGCAGATACGCAGTATTTT	CASSMGGGADTQYF
few	TRBV5-5	12	NA	TRBJ1-4	TGTGCCAGCAGCCTTCTTAATGAAAAACTGTTTTTT	CASSLLNEKLFF
many	TRBV7-8	16	NA	TRBJ2-1	TGTGCCAGCAGCTTAAGGCGGCAGGGCGTGTACAATGAGCAGTTCTTC	CASSLRRQGVYNEQFF
many	TRBV20-1	13	NA	TRBJ2-3	TGCAGTGCTAGTGCAGGGGCGGCAGATACGCAGTATTTT	CSASAGAADTQYF
few	TRBV5-1	13	TRBD1	TRBJ1-1	TGCGCCAGCAGCCTTACAGGGGGCTCTGAAGCTTTCTTT	CASSLTGGSEAFF
many	TRBV20-1	16	TRBD1	TRBJ1-1	TGCAGTGCTAAGCCCGCCGGACAGGGTCGTAACACTGAAGCTTTCTTT	CSAKPAGQGRNTEAFF
many	TRBV9	16	TRBD2	TRBJ2-4	TGTGCCAGCAGCGTAGAGACAGCCCCGGGGGGAAACATTCAGTACTTC	CASSVETAPGGNIQYF
few	TRBV5-6	11	NA	TRBJ2-1	TGTGCCAGCAGGACGGTGGGTCCTTGGTTCTTC	CASRTVGPWFF
many	TRBV5-1	15	TRBD2	TRBJ2-3	TGCGCCAGCAGCGCCTCGACTAGCGGGGCAGATACGCAGTATTTT	CASSASTSGADTQYF
few	TRBV11-2	15	NA	TRBJ1-4	TGTGCCAGCAGCCTGCGTGGAGGGAGGAATGAAAAACTGTTTTTT	CASSLRGGRNEKLFF
NA	TRBV7-9	15	TRBD1	TRBJ2-7	TGTGCCAGCAGGCGTTGGGGACAGGGTTCCGACGAGCAGTACTTC	CASRRWGQGSDEQYF
many	TRBV6-5	16	NA	TRBJ2-3	TGTGCCAGCATCCCCCTCAGCGTCGATAGGACAGATACGCAGTATTTT	CASIPLSVDRTDTQYF
NA	TRBV18	16	TRBD1	TRBJ1-4	TGTGCCAGCTCGTTAAACAGGGGATCGGAAGGTGAAAAACTGTTTTTT	CASSLNRGSEGEKLFF
many	TRBV6-5	13	NA	TRBJ2-5	TGTGCCAGCAGTTACACAGGCCAAGAGACCCAGTACTTC	CASSYTGQETQYF
many	TRBV4-3	14	TRBD1	TRBJ2-1	TGCGCCAGCAGCCAAGGGGACAGGGGGGATGAGCAGTTCTTC	CASSQGDRGDEQFF